This T cell receptor beta chain comes out of a study of human T cells and chemical hapten exposure. Turning to the study itself: For sensitization, 2% DPC was applied to a roughly 2 cm by roughly 2 cm patch of upper inner arm skin.

Time point indicated: patch test 2, 6 weeks after DPC sensitization. Treatment specified: therapeutic diphenylcyclopropenone sensitization with weekly scalp DPC. TCRdb re-analysed the RACE reads in MiXCR, keeping a single row per CDR3 protein. The data contain tens of thousands of distinct CDR3 sequences, around 8.8% of them singletons. Ten or more counts support this clonotype. V dropped 4 bases and J dropped 4 bases, with 5 bases sitting between them. Per germline, CDR1 SQVTM and CDR2 ANQGSEA. The CDR3 length is 11 residues. This rearrangement joins TRBV29-1 to TRBJ1-5; D is unresolved. Specimen: whole blood, collected in connection with sensitization to the hapten diphenylcyclopropenone (DPC). The sequence was collected from a woman aged 45-65 years with alopecia areata. Some clones in this sample may be carry-over from other donors' samples. The chain's CDR3 is CSVGENQPQHF. The CDR3, as DNA: TGCAGCGTTGGGGAAAATCAGCCCCAGCATTTT.